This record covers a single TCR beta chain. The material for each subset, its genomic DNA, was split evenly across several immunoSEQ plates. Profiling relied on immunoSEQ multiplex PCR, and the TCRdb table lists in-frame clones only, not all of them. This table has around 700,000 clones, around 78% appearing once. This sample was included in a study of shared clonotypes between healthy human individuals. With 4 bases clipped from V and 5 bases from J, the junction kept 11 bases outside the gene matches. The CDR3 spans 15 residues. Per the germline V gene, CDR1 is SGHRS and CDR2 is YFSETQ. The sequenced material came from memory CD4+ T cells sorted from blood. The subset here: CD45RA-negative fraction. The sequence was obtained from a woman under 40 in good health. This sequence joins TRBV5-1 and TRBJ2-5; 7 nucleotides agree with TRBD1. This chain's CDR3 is CASSVRTGARETQYF. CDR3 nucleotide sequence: TGCGCCAGCAGCGTAAGAACAGGGGCCCGGGAGACCCAGTACTTC.